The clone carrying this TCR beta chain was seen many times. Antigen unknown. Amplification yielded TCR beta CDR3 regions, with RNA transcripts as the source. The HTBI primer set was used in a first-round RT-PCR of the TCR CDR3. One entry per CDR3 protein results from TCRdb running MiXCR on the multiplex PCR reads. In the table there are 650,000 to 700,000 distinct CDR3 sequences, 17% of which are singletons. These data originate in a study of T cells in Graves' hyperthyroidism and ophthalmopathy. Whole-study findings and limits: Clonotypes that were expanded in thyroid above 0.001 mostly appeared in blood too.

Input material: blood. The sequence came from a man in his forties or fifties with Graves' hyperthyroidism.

The CDR3 bases are TGTGCCATCAGTGGGTCCGGGACACTCCTTCGGGATGGCTACACCTTC. This codes for CAISGSGTLLRDGYTF. This chain links TRBV10-3 with TRBJ1-2; D is possibly TRBD1 (6 bases). Germline assignment: CDR1 ENHRY and CDR2 SYGVKD. Deletions cut 4 bases from V and 6 bases from J, with 21 bases between. This CDR3 spans 16 amino acids.